This is a list of T cell receptor beta chains from one sample in a study of TIL therapy for anti-PD-1-resistant metastatic lung cancer. Sequencing was performed with immunoSEQ multiplex PCR; in TCRdb, only in-frame clones are kept and a portion is missing. Among approximately 92,000 clones listed, about two thirds were seen once. The sequences come from tumor tissue, collected at baseline. The source is a person aged 30 to 80 with non-small cell lung cancer. Each CDR3 is given with its conserved first and last residue. A D gene is named only where the DNA matches it firmly. Size values are once, few and many counts, or a class for expanded clones, and some rows have none.

TRBV19	TRBJ1-6	.	TRBD1	TGTGCCAGTAGTGCCCGGGACAGGAAAAGTTCACCCCTCCACTTT	CASSARDRKSSPLHF
TRBV28	TRBJ2-7	once	TRBD2	TGTGCCAGCAGCTATAGCGGGGCCAGCTCCTACGAGCAGTACTTC	CASSYSGASSYEQYF
TRBV7-2	TRBJ2-5	.	.	TGTGCCAGCAGCTCGGGGGGCCTAGAGGAGACCCAGTACTTC	CASSSGGLEETQYF
TRBV7-8	TRBJ1-2	.	.	TGTGCCAGCAGCTTGGGGAATGCGGATGGCTACACCTTC	CASSLGNADGYTF
TRBV7-2	TRBJ1-2	.	.	TGTGCCAGCAGCTCAGACAGAGCTAACTATGGCTACACCTTC	CASSSDRANYGYTF
TRBV7-9	TRBJ2-5	.	TRBD1	TGTGCCAGCAGCCCACCGTCGGGACAGCAAAAAGAGACCCAGTACTTC	CASSPPSGQQKETQYF
TRBV11-3	TRBJ2-1	.	.	TGTGCCAGCAGCTATGGGCCTAACAATGAGCAGTTCTTC	CASSYGPNNEQFF
TRBV5-1	TRBJ1-1	few	.	TGCGCCAGCAGCTTTTTTCAGGGCGGGACTGAAGCTTTCTTT	CASSFFQGGTEAFF
TRBV5-5	TRBJ1-1	.	.	TGTGCCAGCAGCCCCTTGGGCAGGTTACCGAACACTGAAGCTTTCTTT	CASSPLGRLPNTEAFF
TRBV7-9	TRBJ2-7	.	TRBD2	TGTGCCAGCAGCAGAAGATCGGGGAGGGTAGCGGCAGAGCAGTACTTC	CASSRRSGRVAAEQYF